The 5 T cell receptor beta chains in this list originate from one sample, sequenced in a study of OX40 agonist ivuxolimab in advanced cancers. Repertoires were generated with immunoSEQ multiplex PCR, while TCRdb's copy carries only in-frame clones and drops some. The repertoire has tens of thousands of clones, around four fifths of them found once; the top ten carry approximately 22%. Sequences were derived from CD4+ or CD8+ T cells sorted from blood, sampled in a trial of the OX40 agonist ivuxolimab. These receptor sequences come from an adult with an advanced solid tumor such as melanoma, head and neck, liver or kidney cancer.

The CDR3 loop is CATKETGPSGANVLTF. CDR3 in DNA: TGCGCCACCAAAGAAACAGGTCCCTCTGGGGCCAACGTCCTGACTTTC. The chain has TRBV10-2 and TRBJ2-6; D might be TRBD1 (5 bases). Between the trimmed V and J ends, which lost 10 bases and 0 bases, there was a span of 16 bases. Germline V CDR1 and CDR2: WSHSY, SAAADI. This CDR3 region has 16 residues.

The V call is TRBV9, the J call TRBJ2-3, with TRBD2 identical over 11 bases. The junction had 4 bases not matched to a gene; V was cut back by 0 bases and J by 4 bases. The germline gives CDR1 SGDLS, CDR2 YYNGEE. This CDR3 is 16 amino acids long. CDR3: CASSVDVAGGPDTQYF. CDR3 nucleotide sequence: TGTGCCAGCAGCGTAGATGTAGCGGGGGGGCCAGATACGCAGTATTTT.

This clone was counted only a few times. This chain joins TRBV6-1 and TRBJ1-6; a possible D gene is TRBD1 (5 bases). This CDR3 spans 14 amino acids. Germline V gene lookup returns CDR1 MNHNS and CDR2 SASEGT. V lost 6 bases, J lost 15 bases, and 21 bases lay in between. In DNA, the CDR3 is TGTGCCAGCAGCACCATGGGGGAAGTAGAAATCCTCCACTTT. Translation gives CASSTMGEVEILHF.

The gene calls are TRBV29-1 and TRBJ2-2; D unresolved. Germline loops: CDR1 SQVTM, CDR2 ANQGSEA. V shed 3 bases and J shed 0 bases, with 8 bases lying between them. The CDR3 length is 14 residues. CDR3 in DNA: TGCAGCGTTGACGGCAGAACGAACACCGGGGAGCTGTTTTTT. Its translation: CSVDGRTNTGELFF.

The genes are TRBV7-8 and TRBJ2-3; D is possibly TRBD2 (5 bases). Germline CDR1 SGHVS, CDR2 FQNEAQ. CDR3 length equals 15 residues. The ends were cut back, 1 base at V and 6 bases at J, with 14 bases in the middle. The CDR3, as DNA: TGTGCCAGCAGCTTAGGGCGGGCAGGTTGGGATACGCAGTATTTT. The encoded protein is CASSLGRAGWDTQYF. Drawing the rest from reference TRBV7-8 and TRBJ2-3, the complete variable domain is GAGVSQSPRYKVAKRGQDVALRCDPISGHVSLFWYQQALGQGPEFLTYFQNEAQLDKSGLPSDRFFAERPEGSVSTLKIQRTQQEDSAVYLCASSLGRAGWDTQYFGPGTRLTVL.